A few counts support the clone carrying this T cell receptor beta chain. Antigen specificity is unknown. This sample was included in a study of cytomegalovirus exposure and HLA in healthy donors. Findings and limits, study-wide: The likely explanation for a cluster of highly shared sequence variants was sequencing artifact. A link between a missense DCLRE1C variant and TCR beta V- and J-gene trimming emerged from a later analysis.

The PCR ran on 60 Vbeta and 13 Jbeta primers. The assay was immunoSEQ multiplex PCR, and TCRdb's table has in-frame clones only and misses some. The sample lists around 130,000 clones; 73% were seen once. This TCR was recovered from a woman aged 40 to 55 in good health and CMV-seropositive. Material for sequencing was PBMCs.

The CDR3 reads CASSHRQGDQPQHF. The CDR3 region has the DNA TGTGCCAGCAGCCATAGACAGGGCGATCAGCCCCAGCATTTT. V gene TRBV7-2 combines with J gene TRBJ1-5, with 7 bases that match TRBD1. This CDR3 contains 14 residues. Trimming removed 5 bases from V and 5 bases from J; junction bases left unmatched: 6. Germline assignment: CDR1 SGHTA and CDR2 FQGNSA. The whole variable domain, remainder taken from reference TRBV7-2 and TRBJ1-5, is GAGVSQSPSNKVTEKGKDVELRCDPISGHTALYWYRQSLGQGLEFLIYFQGNSAPDKSGLPSDRFSAERTGGSVSTLTIQRTQQEDSAVYLCASSHRQGDQPQHFGDGTRLSIL.